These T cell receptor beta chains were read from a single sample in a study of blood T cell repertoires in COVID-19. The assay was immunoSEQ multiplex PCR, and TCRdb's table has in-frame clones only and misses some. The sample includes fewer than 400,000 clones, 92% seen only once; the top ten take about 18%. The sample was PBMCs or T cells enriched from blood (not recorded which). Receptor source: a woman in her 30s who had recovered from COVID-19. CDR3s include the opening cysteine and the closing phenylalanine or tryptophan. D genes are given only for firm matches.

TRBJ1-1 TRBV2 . CASKGQRWSEAFF
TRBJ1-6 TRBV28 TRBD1 CASSSGQHNSPLHF
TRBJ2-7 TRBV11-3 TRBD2 CASSLSGGYEQYF
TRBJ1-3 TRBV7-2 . CASSRKAGLSGNTIYF
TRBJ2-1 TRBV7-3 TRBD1 CASSLKGTGARFF
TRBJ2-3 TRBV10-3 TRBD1 CAMSGAGQGHDTQYF
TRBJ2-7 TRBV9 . CASSPGTSYEQYF
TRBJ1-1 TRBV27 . CASSLGGENTEAFF
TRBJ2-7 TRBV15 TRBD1 CATSRGGQTYEQYF
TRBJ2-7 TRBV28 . CASSGDGGPSYEQYF
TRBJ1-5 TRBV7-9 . CASSLDRNQPQHF
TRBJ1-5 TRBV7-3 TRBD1 CASSADRDQPQHF
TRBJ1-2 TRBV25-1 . CASSEWVTAYGYTF
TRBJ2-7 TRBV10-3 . CAISHGSPYEQYF
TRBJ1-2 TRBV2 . CASSGQGRAGYTF
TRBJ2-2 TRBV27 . CASSLGGGELFF
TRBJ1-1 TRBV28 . CASSPRVFYTEAFF
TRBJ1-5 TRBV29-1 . CSVGDSHQPQHF
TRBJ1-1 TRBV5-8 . CASSNGRGAEAFF
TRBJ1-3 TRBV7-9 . CASSLPPGNTIYF
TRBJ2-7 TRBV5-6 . CASSLEVRGASEQYF
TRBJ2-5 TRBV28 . CASSFRAGVETQYF
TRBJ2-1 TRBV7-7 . CASSLGASRGNNEQFF
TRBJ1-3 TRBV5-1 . CASSLGGQTYSGNTIYF
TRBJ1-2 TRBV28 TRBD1 CASGTGSALNYGYTF
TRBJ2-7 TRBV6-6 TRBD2 CASSSRGLAGYEQYF
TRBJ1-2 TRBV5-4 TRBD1 CASSLVDRAGYGYTF
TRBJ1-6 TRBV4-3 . CASSQVAGGSSPLHF
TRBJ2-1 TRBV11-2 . CASSSRLDHSYNEQFF
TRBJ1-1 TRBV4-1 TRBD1 CASSPRQGNTEAFF
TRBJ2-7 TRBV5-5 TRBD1 CASSSPGTGNRYEQYF
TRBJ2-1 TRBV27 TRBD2 CASRLAGGNEQFF
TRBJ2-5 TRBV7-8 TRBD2 CASSSLAGRVGETQYF
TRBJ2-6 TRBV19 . CASSIDIGAAGANVLTF
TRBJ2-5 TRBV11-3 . CASSYSNTQYF
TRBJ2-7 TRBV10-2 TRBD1 CAAGDSSYEQYF
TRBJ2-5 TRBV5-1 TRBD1 CASSLAPGGQETQYF
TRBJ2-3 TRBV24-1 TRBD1 CATSGPETGDWGTDTQYF
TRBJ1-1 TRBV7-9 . CASSLIGLGDTEAFF
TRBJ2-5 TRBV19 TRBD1 CASRGQGGSETQYF